These T cell receptor beta chains were read from a single sample in a study of neoadjuvant nivolumab and ipilimumab in lung cancer. Only in-frame clones appear in the TCRdb table, and some are missing; sequencing was by immunoSEQ multiplex PCR. The sample gives 10,000 or so clones, approximately 77% of which show up once; more than 2.5% is in the top ten. This sample comprised tumor tissue, obtained after neoadjuvant nivolumab, alone or with ipilimumab, at or shortly before surgery. These receptors came from an adult with non-small cell lung cancer. The CDR3 runs from the conserved cysteine through the conserved F or W. A D gene is named only where the DNA matches it firmly. Size is stated for part of the rows, as once, few or many counts, or as a class when the clone is expanded.

>TRBJ2-2|few|TRBD1|TRBV7-9
TGTGCCAGCAGCTTAATTCGAATGCGGACAGGGGACACCGGGGAGCTGTTTTTT
CASSLIRMRTGDTGELFF
>TRBJ2-7|-|-|TRBV27
TGTGCCAGCAGACTCATCATTCGTGTCTCCTACGAGCAGTACTTC
CASRLIIRVSYEQYF
>TRBJ2-1|large|-|TRBV19
TGTGCCAGTAGGGACAGGGGGGGACTAGCGGAGTACAATGAGCAGTTCTTC
CASRDRGGLAEYNEQFF
>TRBJ2-7|-|TRBD1|TRBV11-2
TGTGCCAGCAGCCCCCGACAGGGGGCCGGCGAGCAGTACTTC
CASSPRQGAGEQYF
>TRBJ1-3|-|TRBD1|TRBV2
TGTCCTGGGGAAGACAGGGTTCCTCTCTCTGGAAACACCATATATTTT
CPGEDRVPLSGNTIYF
>TRBJ2-2|-|-|TRBV4-1
TGCGCCAGCAGCCAAGTCGGGCAGAACACCGGGGAGCTGTTTTTT
CASSQVGQNTGELFF
>TRBJ2-7|-|-|TRBV5-1
TGCGCCAGCAGCCGAGGAGGGGGATGGGGGAGCTCCTACGAGCAGTACTTC
CASSRGGGWGSSYEQYF
>TRBJ2-6|-|TRBD1|TRBV4-3
TGCGCCAGCAGCCAAGAAGGGGGCCCCACTGGGGCCAACGTCCTGACTTTC
CASSQEGGPTGANVLTF
>TRBJ2-3|-|TRBD2|TRBV7-9
TGTGCCAGCAGCTCCGGACTAGCGGGGATAACAGATACGCAGTATTTT
CASSSGLAGITDTQYF
>TRBJ2-7|-|-|TRBV27
TGTGCCAGCAGTTTCTGGGGTACAGTGGAGCAGTACTTC
CASSFWGTVEQYF
>TRBJ2-1|once|-|TRBV10-3
TGTGCCATCACCTCCGGGACGTCCAGGGGTGAGCAGTTCTTC
CAITSGTSRGEQFF
>TRBJ1-1|-|-|TRBV6-5
TGTGCCAGCAGTTTTGCGAGTAGGGCCACTGAAGCTTTCTTT
CASSFASRATEAFF
>TRBJ2-7|-|TRBD2|TRBV5-5
TGTGCCAGCAGCTTGGGGTCTAGCGGGAGACCCTACGAGCAGTACTTC
CASSLGSSGRPYEQYF
>TRBJ2-3|-|-|TRBV28
TGTGCCAGCAGGTCCAACCCAGATACGCAGTATTTT
CASRSNPDTQYF
>TRBJ2-7|-|-|TRBV7-2
TGTGCCAGCAGCTTAGACAGGACCGAGCAGTACTTC
CASSLDRTEQYF
>TRBJ2-7|-|-|TRBV5-4
TGTGCCAGCAGCTCCTCATACGAGCAGTACTTC
CASSSSYEQYF
>TRBJ2-3|-|-|TRBV5-5
TGTGCCAGCAGCGGCGCCGACAGCTCAGATACGCAGTATTTT
CASSGADSSDTQYF
>TRBJ1-5|-|TRBD1|TRBV9
TGTGCCAGCACGCGAGGGGGCGCAAGTTTATTGGGTAAGGGCAATCAGCCCCAGCATTTT
CASTRGGASLLGKGNQPQHF
>TRBJ2-3|-|-|TRBV11-2
TGTGCCAGCAGCTTATGGATGTCGGATACGCAGTATTTT
CASSLWMSDTQYF
>TRBJ2-1|once|-|TRBV7-7
TGTGCCAGCAGCTTAGTCTCTGAGGCTGAGCAGTTCTTC
CASSLVSEAEQFF
>TRBJ2-7|-|-|TRBV30
TGTGCCTGGAGAGGGATCTACGAGCAGTACTTC
CAWRGIYEQYF
>TRBJ2-6|-|-|TRBV12-2
TGTGCAAGTCGCTTTAAAGGGACTAACGCCTCTGGGGCCAACGTCCTGACTTTC
CASRFKGTNASGANVLTF
>TRBJ2-2|-|-|TRBV29-1
TGCAGCCCAGTAATTCTCAGGGTAGGCACCGGGGAGCTGTTTTTT
CSPVILRVGTGELFF
>TRBJ2-7|few|-|TRBV18
TGTGCCAGCTCACCACCGGGGATCGGCGGCGAGCAGTACTTC
CASSPPGIGGEQYF
>TRBJ2-7|few|-|TRBV5-5
TGTGCCAGCAGCTTCGAGACTGCGGCCTACGAGCAGTACTTC
CASSFETAAYEQYF
>TRBJ1-1|-|-|TRBV4-1
TGCGCCAGCAGCCAACCACCCGGGGCGGCCACTGAAGCTTTCTTT
CASSQPPGAATEAFF
>TRBJ1-2|-|-|TRBV18
TGTGCCAGCTCCCACGACGCCGGCCAAGGGGGCTACACCTTC
CASSHDAGQGGYTF
>TRBJ2-2|-|-|TRBV5-8
TGTGCCAGCAGCCCGCAGGGGGCGGGGGACACCGGGGAGCTGTTTTTT
CASSPQGAGDTGELFF
>TRBJ2-2|-|TRBD1|TRBV28
TGTGCCGGACGACAGGGTTCTGGCGGGGAGCTGTTTTTT
CAGRQGSGGELFF
>TRBJ2-7|-|-|TRBV19
TGTGCCAGTAGTATAGTTAGCGGATTAGCCTACGAGCAGTACTTC
CASSIVSGLAYEQYF
>TRBJ1-5|medium-sized|-|TRBV19
TGTGCCAGTAGTATATTGGGGCCAGGAGGAAATCAGCCCCAGCATTTT
CASSILGPGGNQPQHF
>TRBJ1-1|-|TRBD1|TRBV7-8
TGTGCCAGCAGCTTCAGGACAGGCCAGGGGACTGAAGCTTTCTTT
CASSFRTGQGTEAFF
>TRBJ2-7|once|-|TRBV27
TGTGCCAGCAGTACCAGAGCCGGGACATCCTTTACCGAGCAGTACTTC
CASSTRAGTSFTEQYF
>TRBJ2-1|-|-|TRBV6-6
TGTGCCAGCAGAGGGTCAAGCTCCTACAATGAGCAGTTCTTC
CASRGSSSYNEQFF
>TRBJ2-2|-|TRBD1|TRBV15
TGTGCCACCAGCAGAGATTACGGCCAGGGGGCGATAACCGGGGAGCTGTTTTTT
CATSRDYGQGAITGELFF
>TRBJ2-7|-|-|TRBV14
TGTGCCAGCAGCCAAGGGGTACTCAGGTCCTACGAGCAGTACTTC
CASSQGVLRSYEQYF
>TRBJ2-7|-|-|TRBV5-1
TGCGCCAGCAGCTTGGAAAGCTCCTACGAGCAGTACTTC
CASSLESSYEQYF
>TRBJ1-5|-|TRBD1|TRBV7-2
TGTGCCAGCAGCTTTTTTGTCGGACAGGGTGATCAGCCCCAGCATTTT
CASSFFVGQGDQPQHF
>TRBJ2-7|-|TRBD1|TRBV7-2
TGTGCCAGCAGCTTAGTATCGAGGGGACAGGGGTGGCACGAGCAGTACTTC
CASSLVSRGQGWHEQYF
>TRBJ1-2|-|-|TRBV9
TGTGCCAGCAGCCAATCCTGGTATTATGGCTACACCTTC
CASSQSWYYGYTF
>TRBJ1-2|-|-|TRBV28
TGTGCCAGCAAAAAAATTAACTATGGCTACACCTTC
CASKKINYGYTF
>TRBJ2-2|-|TRBD2|TRBV15
TGTGCCACCAGCCGACTAGCGGGACTAACCGGGGAGCTGTTTTTT
CATSRLAGLTGELFF
>TRBJ1-1|-|-|TRBV6-5
TGTGCCAGCAGTTACTCCATAGGGACTGCGAACACTGAAGCTTTCTTT
CASSYSIGTANTEAFF
>TRBJ1-2|once|-|TRBV10-3
TGTGCCATCAGTGAGTCAGGGGACTATGGCTACACCTTC
CAISESGDYGYTF
>TRBJ2-3|-|TRBD1|TRBV5-6
TGTGCCAGCAGCTTGGACAGGGGGACGCGGGATACGCAGTATTTT
CASSLDRGTRDTQYF
>TRBJ1-1|-|TRBD1|TRBV5-6
TGTGCCAGCAGCTCCCCGGGACAGGGGAACACTGAAGCTTTCTTT
CASSSPGQGNTEAFF
>TRBJ2-7|-|TRBD1|TRBV27
TGTGCCAGCAGTTTCGAGGGACAGGGGACCCCCTCCTACGAGCAGTACTTC
CASSFEGQGTPSYEQYF
>TRBJ2-7|few|TRBD2|TRBV7-9
TGTGCCAGCAGCGACCCACTAGCGGGCGGCTACGAGCAGTACTTC
CASSDPLAGGYEQYF
>TRBJ1-1|-|-|TRBV5-1
TGCGCCAGCAGCTTGGCAAGCCGTATCACTGAAGCTTTCTTT
CASSLASRITEAFF
>TRBJ1-1|once|-|TRBV7-2
TGTGCCAGCACCCGGAATCCCCGGGAGAACACTGAAGCTTTCTTT
CASTRNPRENTEAFF
>TRBJ2-5|-|-|TRBV4-1
TGCGCCAGCAGCCAAGATAGAGGTACGCCGACGGAGACCCAGTACTTC
CASSQDRGTPTETQYF
>TRBJ2-1|-|-|TRBV11-2
TGTGCCAGCGGCCGGTCTAGCTCCTACAATGAGCAGTTCTTC
CASGRSSSYNEQFF
>TRBJ2-1|once|-|TRBV11-3
TGTGCCAGCAGCAACAAAGGAGTAGGGCCGCAGTTCTTC
CASSNKGVGPQFF